This is a list of T cell receptor beta chains from one sample in a study of blood T cell repertoires in COVID-19. TCRdb keeps only in-frame clones here, not all; method: immunoSEQ multiplex PCR. The sample lists roughly 170,000 clones, approximately 74% occurring once. Sequenced material: peripheral blood. These TCRs come from a woman aged 80 or over with acute or convalescent COVID-19. CDR3s include the opening cysteine and the closing phenylalanine or tryptophan. A D gene is named only where the DNA matches it firmly. Size is omitted from some rows. Given values are once, few, many or a class for expanded clones.

j_gene,abundance,d_gene,v_gene,CDR3nt,CDR3aa
TRBJ1-3,few,TRBD1,TRBV30,TGTGCCTGGAGGAGACAGGGGAGAGGAAACACCATATATTTT,CAWRRQGRGNTIYF
TRBJ2-5,NA,TRBD2,TRBV6-5,TGTGCCAGCAGAGGAACCGGGACTAGCAAGGAGACCCAGTACTTC,CASRGTGTSKETQYF
TRBJ1-5,NA,TRBD1,TRBV19,TGTGCCAGTAGCGACAGGGGCAATCAGCCCCAGCATTTT,CASSDRGNQPQHF
TRBJ1-6,NA,NA,TRBV7-8,TGTGCCAGCAGCTCCCTGGGTGGGGCGAGCTCCTATAATTCACCCCTCCACTTT,CASSSLGGASSYNSPLHF
TRBJ2-7,NA,TRBD1,TRBV28,TGTGCCAGCAGTTCGGCAGGGACAGCTAACTACGAGCAGTACTTC,CASSSAGTANYEQYF
TRBJ1-2,NA,TRBD1,TRBV7-2,TGTGCCAGCAGCCTACAGGGGGCGCGGGGCTACACCTTC,CASSLQGARGYTF
TRBJ1-4,once,NA,TRBV18,TGTGCCAGCTCACAAGACGAGCGAACTAATGAAAAACTGTTTTTT,CASSQDERTNEKLFF
TRBJ1-6,NA,TRBD1,TRBV5-4,TGTGCCAGCAGCCGAACAGGGGATTTTTTCTCACCCCTCCACTTT,CASSRTGDFFSPLHF
TRBJ1-3,once,TRBD1,TRBV7-8,TGTGCCAGCAGACCGACAGGGGCTGGAAACACCATATATTTT,CASRPTGAGNTIYF
TRBJ2-7,NA,TRBD2,TRBV30,TGTGCCTGGAGGGGCGGGGGTGAGCAGTACTTC,CAWRGGGEQYF
TRBJ2-3,NA,TRBD2,TRBV9,TGTGCCAGCAGAGCCGGGACTAGCGGCACAGATACGCAGTATTTT,CASRAGTSGTDTQYF
TRBJ2-1,NA,TRBD1,TRBV19,TGTGCCAGTAGGCTCGACAGGGAATGGTACAATGAGCAGTTCTTC,CASRLDREWYNEQFF
TRBJ2-3,NA,NA,TRBV28,TGTGCCAGCAGTTCGGCGGGTGATACGCAGTATTTT,CASSSAGDTQYF
TRBJ1-1,few,NA,TRBV19,TGTGCCAGCGGGGTGTGGCTGAACACTGAAGCTTTCTTT,CASGVWLNTEAFF
TRBJ2-2,NA,TRBD1,TRBV5-1,TGCGCCAGCAGCTCACTACAGGGGGCTGCGACCGGGGAGCTGTTTTTT,CASSSLQGAATGELFF
TRBJ1-1,NA,NA,TRBV7-2,TGTGCCAGCAGCCCGCAAAGAGCGAACACTGAAGCTTTCTTT,CASSPQRANTEAFF
TRBJ1-5,NA,NA,TRBV7-2,TGTGCCAGCAGCTTTGGAGTGAATAGCAATCAGCCCCAGCATTTT,CASSFGVNSNQPQHF
TRBJ1-2,NA,NA,TRBV7-9,TGTGCCAGCAGCTCTGGACTGTATGGCTACACCTTC,CASSSGLYGYTF
TRBJ2-1,few,TRBD2,TRBV30,TGTGCCTGGTTTATCAGGACTAGCGGGAGGGATGAGCAGTTCTTC,CAWFIRTSGRDEQFF
TRBJ2-1,NA,TRBD2,TRBV5-4,TGTGCCAGCAGCTTGGGGTTGCCGGGAGGCTACAATGAGCAGTTCTTC,CASSLGLPGGYNEQFF
TRBJ2-5,NA,NA,TRBV7-9,TGTGCCGTCCCTCTTAAGGCAACAGCGGGCGTGAATGTGGAGACCCAGTACTTC,CAVPLKATAGVNVETQYF
TRBJ1-4,NA,TRBD1,TRBV4-3,TGCGCCAGCAGCCAAGGACAGGGAATTAATGAAAAACTGTTTTTT,CASSQGQGINEKLFF
TRBJ1-5,NA,NA,TRBV11-1,TGTGCCAGCAGCTTTCGGGTCGATCAGCCCCAGCATTTT,CASSFRVDQPQHF
TRBJ1-6,NA,NA,TRBV21-1,TGTGCCAGCAGCAAAGGGACAGCCACTAATTCACCCCTCCACTTT,CASSKGTATNSPLHF
TRBJ2-7,NA,TRBD2,TRBV11-3,TGTGCCAGCAGCTTTATACTAGCGATTTACGAGCAGTACTTC,CASSFILAIYEQYF
TRBJ2-7,NA,TRBD2,TRBV7-8,TGTGCCAGCAGCTTGTCGGGAGGGCCCCCCTACGAGCAGTACTTC,CASSLSGGPPYEQYF
TRBJ2-5,NA,TRBD1,TRBV5-1,TGCGCCAGCAGCGGACAGGGCGGTGAGACCCAGTACTTC,CASSGQGGETQYF
TRBJ1-6,NA,NA,TRBV5-1,TGCGCCAGCAGCTTGGGTGCGGGGAATTCACCCCTCCACTTT,CASSLGAGNSPLHF
TRBJ1-4,NA,TRBD1,TRBV29-1,TGCAGCGGCAACAGGGGAGGTAATGAAAAACTGTTTTTT,CSGNRGGNEKLFF
TRBJ2-7,NA,TRBD2,TRBV5-6,TGTGCCAGCAGCTCCCCCTTTTCGCGGGAGCTAGACTACGAGCAGTACTTC,CASSSPFSRELDYEQYF
TRBJ2-3,NA,TRBD1,TRBV28,TGTGCCAGCAGCCCCAGGGGACAGGGAGCAGGATATACGCAGTATTTT,CASSPRGQGAGYTQYF
TRBJ2-7,NA,NA,TRBV28,TGTGCCAGCAGGGTTCCGAGAGACTACGAGCAGTACTTC,CASRVPRDYEQYF
TRBJ1-1,NA,NA,TRBV2,TGTGCCAGCAGTGAGCAGGGCATCCGTGCCACTGAAGCTTTCTTT,CASSEQGIRATEAFF
TRBJ1-4,NA,NA,TRBV9,TGTGCCAGCAGCATCGGGTCAAGCAATGAAAAACTGTTTTTT,CASSIGSSNEKLFF
TRBJ2-1,NA,NA,TRBV18,TGTGCCAGCTCAGATGCCCGAGGATCTAACAATGAGCAGTTCTTC,CASSDARGSNNEQFF
TRBJ2-7,NA,TRBD2,TRBV11-2,TGTGCCAGCAGCTTGCGGGGGACTACCATGATCTACGAGCAGTACTTC,CASSLRGTTMIYEQYF
TRBJ2-1,NA,NA,TRBV7-2,TGTGCCAGCAGCTCCCCGACTAGTATCCCCTACAATGAGCAGTTCTTC,CASSSPTSIPYNEQFF
TRBJ2-7,NA,TRBD2,TRBV29-1,TGCAGCGCAACGGGGGGTAGCTCCTACGAGCAGTACTTC,CSATGGSSYEQYF
TRBJ2-3,NA,NA,TRBV7-9,TGTGCCACGAAGCGGTCCCAGGTCCCAGATACGCAGTATTTT,CATKRSQVPDTQYF
TRBJ2-7,NA,NA,TRBV11-2,TGTGCCAGCAGCTTATCCCAGGCCACCTACGAGCAGTACTTC,CASSLSQATYEQYF
TRBJ2-3,once,TRBD2,TRBV9,TGTGCCAGCAGCATGACTAGCCGGGATACGCAGTATTTT,CASSMTSRDTQYF
TRBJ2-6,NA,NA,TRBV7-2,TGTGCCAGCAGCTATTACTCCGGGGCCAACGTCCTGACTTTC,CASSYYSGANVLTF
TRBJ2-2,NA,NA,TRBV25-1,TGTGCCACGGAGAACAGGGCATCGAACACCGGGGAGCTGTTTTTT,CATENRASNTGELFF
TRBJ1-2,NA,NA,TRBV24-1,TGTGCCACCAGTGATCCGCAGGGTCCCTATGGCTACACCTTC,CATSDPQGPYGYTF
TRBJ2-1,NA,NA,TRBV5-4,TGTGCCAGCAGCTCCTCCCGCAGCGACAATGAGCAGTTCTTC,CASSSSRSDNEQFF
TRBJ2-1,NA,TRBD1,TRBV5-1,TGCGCCAGCAGCTTGCAGGGGACAGATAACAATGAGCAGTTCTTC,CASSLQGTDNNEQFF
TRBJ2-7,NA,NA,TRBV5-1,TGCGCCAGCAGCTTGGAACTAGTTAGTCACGAGCAGTACTTC,CASSLELVSHEQYF
TRBJ1-6,once,TRBD1,TRBV4-1,TGCGCCAGCAGCCGCGCGGGACAGTCGAATTCACCCCTCCACTTT,CASSRAGQSNSPLHF
TRBJ1-1,few,NA,TRBV28,TGTGCCAGCAGTTCCGCCGGTCCCCTCTACAGGAGTCTGAACACTGAAGCTTTCTTT,CASSSAGPLYRSLNTEAFF